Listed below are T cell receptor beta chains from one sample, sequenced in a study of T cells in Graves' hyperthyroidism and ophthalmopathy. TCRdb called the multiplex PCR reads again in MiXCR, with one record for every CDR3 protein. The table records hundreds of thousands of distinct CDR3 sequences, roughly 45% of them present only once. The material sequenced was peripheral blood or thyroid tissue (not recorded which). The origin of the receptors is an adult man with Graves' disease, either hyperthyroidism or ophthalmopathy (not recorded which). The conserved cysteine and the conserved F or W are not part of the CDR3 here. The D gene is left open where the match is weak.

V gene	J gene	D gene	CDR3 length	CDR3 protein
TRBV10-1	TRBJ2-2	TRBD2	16	ASSEHGLAGGEAGELF
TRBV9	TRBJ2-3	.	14	ASSVEGGSYTDTQY
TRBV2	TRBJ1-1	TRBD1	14	ASVDGQGGLGTEAF
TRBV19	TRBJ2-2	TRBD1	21	ASRFGYTLDRGRDRTNTGELF
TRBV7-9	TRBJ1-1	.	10	ASSLVTREAF
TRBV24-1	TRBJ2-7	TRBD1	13	ATSATGTGWYEQY
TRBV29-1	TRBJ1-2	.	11	SVTRSTEAGYT
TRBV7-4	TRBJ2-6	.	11	ASSGKGANVLT
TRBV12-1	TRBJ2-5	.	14	ASSFVRNPRLETQY
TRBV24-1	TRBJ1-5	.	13	ASSPHIDSNQPQH
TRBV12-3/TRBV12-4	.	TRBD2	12	ASSLGTSQFEQY